The 11 T cell receptor beta chains presented below share a single source sample, sequenced in a study of T-cell reconstitution after alpha-beta-depleted transplantation in children (dated by TCRdb to about 2016). Read against the paper, the sample's treatment or condition label means: allogeneic hematopoietic cell transplantation with graft depleted of TCRalphabeta T cells and CD19 B cells. Library creation used PCR. Sequenced using an Illumina HiSeq 2500. TCR library preparation used molecular barcoding, with unique molecular identifiers applied to normalize quantification of the TCRbeta repertoire. The public reads were quality trimmed at Q25 with fastp and then assembled into clones with MiXCR by TCRdb, keeping productive beta chains. For every CDR3 protein sequence, its rows merge into one entry that carries the most common genes and DNA. This sample comprises 440,000 or so distinct CDR3 sequences, approximately 41% of them detected only once. 27% of the sample is in the top ten clones.

This material consisted of PBMCs, taken before TCRalphabeta/CD19-depleted stem cell transplant. Receptors were obtained from a girl aged 2-10 years with aplastic anemia, due to receive a stem cell transplant.

The J gene is TRBJ2-1, the V gene TRBV28, with D tentatively TRBD2 (5 bases). V dropped 6 bases and J dropped 3 bases, with 15 bases sitting between them. This CDR3 is 15 amino acids long. Germline loops: CDR1 MDHEN, CDR2 SYDVKM. This CDR3 is CASSLREGRYNEQFF. CDR3 in DNA: TGTGCCAGCAGCCTTCGTGAGGGCCGCTACAATGAGCAGTTCTTC.

As for this clonotype: At one boundary the junction diverges from the germline segment, which might be a read error. The chain has TRBV2 and TRBJ2-6, with D possibly being TRBD1 or TRBD2 (5 bases each). Germline V gene lookup returns CDR1 SNHLY and CDR2 FYNNEI. The CDR3 contains 15 residues. This CDR3 reads CASSEEEAGANVQSF. The DNA of the CDR3 is TGTGCCAGCAGTGAAGAGGAAGCCGGGGCCAACGTCCAGTCTTTC. The whole variable domain, filled in from reference TRBV2 and TRBJ2-6, reads EPEVTQTPSHQVTQMGQEVILRCVPISNHLYFYWYRQILGQKVEFLVSFYNNEISEKSEIFDDQFSVERPDGSNFTLKIRSTKLEDSAMYFCASSEEEAGANVQSFGAGSRLTVL.

The V and J genes are TRBV5-1 and TRBJ2-2; weak D call: TRBD2 (7 bases). Between the trimmed V and J ends, which lost 4 bases and 5 bases, there was a span of 18 bases. This CDR3 comprises 16 residues. From germline, CDR1 is SGHRS and CDR2 YFSETQ. The CDR3 coding sequence is TGCGCCAGCAGCGAAAACGGGGGGCCCCGGACCGGGGAGCTGTTTTTT. Its protein is CASSENGGPRTGELFF.

The chain uses TRBV4-3 and TRBJ2-4; D is unclear. The CDR3 contains 16 residues. Germline loops: CDR1 LGHNA, CDR2 YSLEER. Trimming pared 0 bases from V and 8 bases from J, leaving 17 bases between. CDR3 coding DNA: TGCGCCAGCAGCCAAGATTATGGGGTCCCTTCACACATTCAGTACTTC. This gives the protein CASSQDYGVPSHIQYF.

V usage is TRBV30 and J usage is TRBJ2-7; possibly TRBD1 for D (6 bases). This CDR3 has 12 amino acids. Trimming shortened V by 6 bases and J by 5 bases, and 14 bases separated the two germline ends. Germline V gives CDR1 GTSNPN, CDR2 SVGIG (reference sequence). The CDR3: CACQGNADEQYF. CDR3 bases: TGTGCCTGCCAGGGGAATGCAGACGAGCAGTACTTC. Complete variable domain (other parts from reference TRBV30 and TRBJ2-7): SQTIHQWPATLVQPVGSPLSLECTVEGTSNPNLYWYRQAAGRGLQLLFYSVGIGQISSEVPQNLSASRPQDRQFILSSKKLLLSDSGFYLCACQGNADEQYFGPGTRLTVT.

This chain uses TRBV11-1 with TRBJ2-6, with D uncertain. Trimming took 3 bases from V and 0 from J, leaving 18 bases between them. The CDR3 runs 19 residues. From germline, CDR1 is SGHAT and CDR2 FQDESV (reference sequence). DNA for the CDR3: TGTGCCAGCAGCTTCCCCTGGGCCACCAGACGCTCTGGGGCCAACGTCCTGACTTTC. Translating it yields CASSFPWATRRSGANVLTF.

This clonotype came up many times. The V call is TRBV6-5, the J call TRBJ2-5; the match to TRBD2 covers 7 bases. V gave up 0 bases and J gave up 4 bases; unmatched junction bases: 5. This CDR3 comprises 15 residues. From germline, CDR1 is MNHEY and CDR2 SVGAGI. DNA of the CDR3: TGTGCCAGCAGTTACTCAGGGGTAGCGGGAGAGACCCAGTACTTC. The encoded protein is CASSYSGVAGETQYF.

This clonotype was seen a handful of times. V usage is TRBV20-1 and J usage is TRBJ2-3; D uncertain. The CDR3 extends over 11 amino acids. Germline CDR1 is DFQATT and CDR2 is SNEGSKA (reference sequence). The V end lost 3 bases, the J end lost 1 base, and 2 bases lay between the germline ends. This CDR3 reads CSASGTDTQYF. Here the CDR3 DNA reads TGCAGTGCTAGCGGCACAGATACGCAGTATTTT.

The rearrangement uses TRBV18 and TRBJ1-3; D unclear. Germline CDR1 reads KGHSH; CDR2 reads LQKENI. The CDR3 covers 16 residues. Trimming removed 1 base from V and 0 bases from J, with 10 bases in between. The chain's CDR3 is CASSPQERSSGNTIYF. The CDR3 region has the DNA TGTGCCAGCTCACCACAGGAGCGCAGCTCTGGAAACACCATATATTTT.

Many counts were recorded for this clonotype. The V call is TRBV5-1, the J call TRBJ2-3; 11 nucleotides line up with TRBD2. The germline V gene encodes CDR1 SGHRS and CDR2 YFSETQ. The CDR3 contains 16 residues. With 4 bases clipped from V and 4 bases from J, the junction kept 8 bases outside the gene matches. This chain's CDR3 is CASSELAGGPADTQYF. CDR3 DNA: TGCGCCAGCAGCGAGTTAGCGGGAGGGCCCGCAGATACGCAGTATTTT.

J is TRBJ2-2 and V is TRBV7-8; unclear D gene. V gave up 5 bases and J gave up 3 bases, with 16 bases separating them. The CDR3 length is 16 residues. Germline V lookup: CDR1 SGHVS, CDR2 FQNEAQ. The CDR3 coding sequence is TGTGCCAGCAGCCACACATCCCAGACGGACACCGGGGAGCTGTTTTTT. It specifies CASSHTSQTDTGELFF.